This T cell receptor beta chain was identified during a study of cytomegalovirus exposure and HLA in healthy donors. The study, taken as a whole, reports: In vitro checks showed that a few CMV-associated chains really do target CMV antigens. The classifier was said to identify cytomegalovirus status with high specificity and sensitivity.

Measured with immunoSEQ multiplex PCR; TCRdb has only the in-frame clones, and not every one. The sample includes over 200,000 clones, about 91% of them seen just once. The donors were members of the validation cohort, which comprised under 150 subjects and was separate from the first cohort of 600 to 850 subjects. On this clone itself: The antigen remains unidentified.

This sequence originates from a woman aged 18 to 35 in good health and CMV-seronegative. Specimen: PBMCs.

Here the CDR3 DNA reads TGCGCCAGCAGCTTGTCCTGGGGGGGAGGAAAACTGTTTTTT. Amino acids: CASSLSWGGGKLFF. The chain carries TRBV5-1 and TRBJ1-4; perhaps TRBD1 as D (5 bases). The CDR3 contains 14 residues. Germline CDR1 and CDR2: SGHRS and YFSETQ. V lost 1 base to trimming and J lost 10 bases, with 14 bases between them. Based on the CDR3 plus reference TRBV5-1 and TRBJ1-4, the full variable domain is KAGVTQTPRYLIKTRGQQVTLSCSPISGHRSVSWYQQTPGQGLQFLFEYFSETQRNKGNFPGRFSGRQFSNSRSEMNVSTLELGDSALYLCASSLSWGGGKLFFGSGTQLSVL.